This T cell receptor beta chain was identified in a study of T cells in Graves' hyperthyroidism and ophthalmopathy (dated by TCRdb to the late 2010s). Some background on the complete study: Peripheral blood samples were taken at the time of initial diagnosis, prior to any treatment. Once sampling was done, hyperthyroidism patients were given methimazole at a starting dose of 30 mg daily, whereas ophthalmopathy patients were given high-dose intravenous methylprednisolone. Prospective prediction of ophthalmopathy was tested in an independent validation cohort consisting of about 19 hyperthyroidism patients and over 15 patients who later progressed to ophthalmopathy. Thyroid tissue and blood T-cell repertoires from six Graves' hyperthyroidism patients were also compared in the study. For training and testing, the 100 or so patients in the discovery cohort were randomly divided in a 7:3 ratio. TCR Vbeta CDR3 sequencing of 135 peripheral blood samples (roughly 41 ophthalmopathy, under 80 hyperthyroidism and some 17 progressor patients) is reported in the paper. A discovery cohort of 95 to 100 patients, 43 with Graves' ophthalmopathy and 57 with stable Graves' hyperthyroidism, was used to find distinguishing TCR V-J signatures. On the study overall, not on this receptor specifically: Sample size was not statistically predetermined, and blinding of investigators to group allocation was not performed. A 13 V-J signature model separated ophthalmopathy from stable hyperthyroidism, with 87.88% sensitivity and approximately 81% specificity in cross-validation and 80%/75% in testing. Most expanded thyroid clonotypes (frequency above 0.001) were also detected in blood, a finding suggesting that blood repertoires may reflect thyroid immune responses. In validation, the model predicted progression to ophthalmopathy a median of roughly 6.2 months before onset, with about 70% sensitivity and 72.22% specificity.

A patient counted as having stable Graves' hyperthyroidism if no progression to ophthalmopathy occurred over 18 months of follow-up. Hyperthyroidism patients were newly diagnosed, with disease duration under 2 months, and aged 18 to 65 years. Patients with uncontrolled infections, other autoimmune diseases, pregnancy or lactation were excluded. Diagnoses were based on clinical symptoms, serum thyroxine and TRAb, thyroid ultrasound and orbital computed tomography. Ficoll-Paque density gradient centrifugation was used to isolate PBMCs from 8 to 10 ml of fresh peripheral blood. Trizol reagent was used to extract total RNA, and RNA quality was then checked on an Agilent 2100 Bioanalyzer. This clonotype has more than one count but fewer than ten. The clone's antigen remains unknown. No per-base quality is available; no much larger clone lies one base away. The germline V gene gives CDR1 as ENHRY and CDR2 as SYGVKD. From V the trimming removes 2 bases and from J it removes 0 bases, while the gene matches leave 7 bases of the junction unaccounted for. Counted from cysteine to phenylalanine, this CDR3 has 16 amino acids. The retained sequence is limited to the CDR3, 48 bases, with the frame set at the first base.

TCR beta CDR3 regions were amplified from RNA transcripts. The TCR CDR3 was subjected to a first round of RT-PCR using the HTBI primer set and the Qiagen OneStep RT-PCR kit. A second multiplex PCR round built the libraries, followed by size selection and purification. Sequencing of the libraries was done on an Illumina HiSeq2000 using paired-end 100 bp reads. As for the authors' bioinformatics: SOAPnuke was used to process the raw data, removing reads that contained adapters or uncalled bases, had a mean Phred below 15, or lacked an exact match to the constant primer or identifier. High-quality paired reads were merged using COPE v1.2.5, and each unique nucleotide sequence was defined as a clonotype. Clonotypes were aligned to IMGT TRBV, TRBD and TRBJ reference segments using MiTCR v1.1. Only V-J combinations with frequency above 0.0001, covering 99% to 99.2% of repertoires, were analysed. The TCS score was defined as the ratio of F50 (clonal expansion) to E x V (chaos), calculated using BLOSUM62-based TCRdist between CDR3 peptides within each V-J. Welch's t-statistics and random forest reduced roughly 530 V-J features to around 14, which were used in a naive Bayes classifier (R e1071). TCRdb reprocessing: public reads trimmed at Q25 with fastp, clones called with MiXCR, in-frame beta chains kept. Every entry covers one CDR3 protein and lists the most common genes and DNA from its rows. In this record, the V and J calls reflect TCRdb's handling and not the investigators' own analysis. Here the sample has more than 600,000 distinct CDR3 sequences; 15% to 20% occur a single time. The top ten constitute roughly 8% of the sample.

The chain is encoded by TRBV10-3 joined to TRBJ2-7; 7 central bases correspond to TRBD2. The TCR sequence derives from a man aged 18 to 29 with Graves' hyperthyroidism. Sequencing was done on a sample of blood. At the DNA level, the sequence is TGTGCCATCAGTGAGACTTCGGGAGGCTTCTCCTACGAGCAGTACTTC. Its translation reads: CAISETSGGFSYEQYF.